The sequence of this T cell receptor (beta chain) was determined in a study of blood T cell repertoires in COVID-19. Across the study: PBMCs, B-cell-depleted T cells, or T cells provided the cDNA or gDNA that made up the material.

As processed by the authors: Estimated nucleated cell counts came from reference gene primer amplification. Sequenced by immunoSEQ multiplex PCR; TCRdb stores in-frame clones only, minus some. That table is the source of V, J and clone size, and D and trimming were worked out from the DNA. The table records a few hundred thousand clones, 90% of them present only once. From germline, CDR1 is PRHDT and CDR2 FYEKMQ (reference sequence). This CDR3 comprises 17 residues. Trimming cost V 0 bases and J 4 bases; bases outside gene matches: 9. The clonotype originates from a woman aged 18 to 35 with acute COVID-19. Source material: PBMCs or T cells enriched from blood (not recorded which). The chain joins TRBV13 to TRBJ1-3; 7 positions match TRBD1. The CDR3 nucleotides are TGTGCCAGCAGCTTAGGCCTACAGGGGTTTAGCGGAAACACCATATATTTT. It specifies CASSLGLQGFSGNTIYF. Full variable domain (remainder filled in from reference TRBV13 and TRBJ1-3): AAGVIQSPRHLIKEKRETATLKCYPIPRHDTVYWYQQGPGQDPQFLISFYEKMQSDKGSIPDRFSAQQFSDYHSELNMSSLELGDSALYFCASSLGLQGFSGNTIYFGEGSWLTVV.